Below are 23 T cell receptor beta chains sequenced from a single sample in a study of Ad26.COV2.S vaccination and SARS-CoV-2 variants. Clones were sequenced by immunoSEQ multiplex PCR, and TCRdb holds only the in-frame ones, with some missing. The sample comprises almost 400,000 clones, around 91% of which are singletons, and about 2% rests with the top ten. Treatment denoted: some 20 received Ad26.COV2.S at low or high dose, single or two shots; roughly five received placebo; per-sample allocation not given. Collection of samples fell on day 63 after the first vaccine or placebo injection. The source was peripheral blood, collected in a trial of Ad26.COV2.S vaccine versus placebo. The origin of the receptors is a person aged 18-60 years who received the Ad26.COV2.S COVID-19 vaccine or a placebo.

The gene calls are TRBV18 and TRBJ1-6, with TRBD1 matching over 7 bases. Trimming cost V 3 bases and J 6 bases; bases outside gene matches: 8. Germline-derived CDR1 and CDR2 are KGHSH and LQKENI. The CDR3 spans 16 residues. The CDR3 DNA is TGTGCCAGCTCACCGATGGGGACAGCCCCTAATTCACCCCTCCACTTT. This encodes CASSPMGTAPNSPLHF.

The chain's CDR3 is CASSSRGSTTYEQYF. CDR3 bases: TGTGCCAGCAGTTCCCGGGGGTCCACGACCTACGAGCAGTACTTC. V gene TRBV28 combines with J gene TRBJ2-7, with D possibly being TRBD2 (6 bases). Germline V lookup: CDR1 MDHEN, CDR2 SYDVKM. This CDR3 spans 15 amino acids. Between the trimmed V and J ends, which lost 4 bases and 2 bases, there was a span of 15 bases.

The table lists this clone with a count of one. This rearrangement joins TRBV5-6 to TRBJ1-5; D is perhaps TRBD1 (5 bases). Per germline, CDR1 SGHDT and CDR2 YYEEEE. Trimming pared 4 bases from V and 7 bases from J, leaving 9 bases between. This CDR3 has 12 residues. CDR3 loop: CASSIQDQPQHF. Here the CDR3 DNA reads TGTGCCAGCAGCATACAGGACCAGCCCCAGCATTTT.

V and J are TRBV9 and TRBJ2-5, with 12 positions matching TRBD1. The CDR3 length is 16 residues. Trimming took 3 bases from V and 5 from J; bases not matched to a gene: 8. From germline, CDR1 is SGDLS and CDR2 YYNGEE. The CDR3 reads CASSATGTGGWETQYF. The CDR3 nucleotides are TGTGCCAGCAGCGCAACCGGGACAGGGGGCTGGGAGACCCAGTACTTC.

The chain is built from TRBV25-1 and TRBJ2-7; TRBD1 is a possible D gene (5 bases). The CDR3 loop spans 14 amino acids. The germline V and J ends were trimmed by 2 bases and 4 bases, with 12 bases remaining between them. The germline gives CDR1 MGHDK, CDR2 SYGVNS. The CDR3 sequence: CASSETWGRYEQYF. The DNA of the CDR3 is TGTGCCAGCAGTGAAACCTGGGGCAGGTACGAGCAGTACTTC.

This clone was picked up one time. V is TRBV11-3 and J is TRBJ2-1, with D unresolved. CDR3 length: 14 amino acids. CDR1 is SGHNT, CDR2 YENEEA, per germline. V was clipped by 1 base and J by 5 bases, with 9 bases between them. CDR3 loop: CASSLVWLDNEQFF. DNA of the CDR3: TGTGCCAGCAGCTTAGTGTGGCTGGACAATGAGCAGTTCTTC.

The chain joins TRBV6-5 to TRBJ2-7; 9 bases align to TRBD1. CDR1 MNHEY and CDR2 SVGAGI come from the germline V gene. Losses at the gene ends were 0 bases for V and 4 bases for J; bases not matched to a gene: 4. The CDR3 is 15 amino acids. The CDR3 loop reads CASSYSGTGSYEQYF. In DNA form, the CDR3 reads TGTGCCAGCAGTTACTCCGGGACAGGGAGTTACGAGCAGTACTTC.

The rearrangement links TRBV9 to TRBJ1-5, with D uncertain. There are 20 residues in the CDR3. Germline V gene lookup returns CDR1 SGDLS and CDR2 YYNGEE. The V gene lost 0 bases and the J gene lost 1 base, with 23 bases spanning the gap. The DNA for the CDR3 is TGTGCCAGCAGCGTAGACTCTTGGAGGTCCACCATATGGAGCAATCAGCCCCAGCATTTT. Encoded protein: CASSVDSWRSTIWSNQPQHF.

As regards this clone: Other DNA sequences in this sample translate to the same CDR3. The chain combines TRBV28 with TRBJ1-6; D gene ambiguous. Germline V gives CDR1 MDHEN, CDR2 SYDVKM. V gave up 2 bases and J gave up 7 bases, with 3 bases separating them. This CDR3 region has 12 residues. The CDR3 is CASSLGNSPLHF. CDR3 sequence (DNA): TGTGCCAGCAGTTTAGGAAATTCACCCCTCCACTTT.

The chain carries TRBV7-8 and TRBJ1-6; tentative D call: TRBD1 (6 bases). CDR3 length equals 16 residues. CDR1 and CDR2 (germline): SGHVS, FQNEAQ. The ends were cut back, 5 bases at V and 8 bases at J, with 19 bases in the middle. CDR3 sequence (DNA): TGTGCCAGCAGCCATACCGGGACAACCGGTTATTCACCCCTCCACTTT. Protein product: CASSHTGTTGYSPLHF.

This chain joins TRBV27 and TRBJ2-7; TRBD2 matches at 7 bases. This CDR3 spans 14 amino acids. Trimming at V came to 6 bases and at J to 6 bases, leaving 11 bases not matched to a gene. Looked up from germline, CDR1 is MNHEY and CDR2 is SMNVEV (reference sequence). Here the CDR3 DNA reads TGTGCCAGCAGCCGTGGGGCGGGGGTCGGCGAGCAGTACTTC. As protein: CASSRGAGVGEQYF.

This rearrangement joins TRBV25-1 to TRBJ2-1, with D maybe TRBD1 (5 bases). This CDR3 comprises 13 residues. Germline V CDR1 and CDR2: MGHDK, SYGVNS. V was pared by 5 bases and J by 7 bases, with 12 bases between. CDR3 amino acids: CASSQQVGNEQFF. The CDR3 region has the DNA TGTGCCAGCAGTCAACAGGTGGGGAATGAGCAGTTCTTC.

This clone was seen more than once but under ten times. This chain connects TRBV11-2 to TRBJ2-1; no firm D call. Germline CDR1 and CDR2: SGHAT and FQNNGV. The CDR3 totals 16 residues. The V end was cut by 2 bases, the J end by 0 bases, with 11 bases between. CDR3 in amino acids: CASSLRSDSSYNEQFF. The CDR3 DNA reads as TGTGCCAGCAGCTTAAGGAGCGATAGCTCCTACAATGAGCAGTTCTTC.

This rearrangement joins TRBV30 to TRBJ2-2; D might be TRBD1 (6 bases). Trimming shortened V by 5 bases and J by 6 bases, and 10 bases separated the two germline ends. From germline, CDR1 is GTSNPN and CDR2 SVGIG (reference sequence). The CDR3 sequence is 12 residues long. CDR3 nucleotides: TGTGCCTGGCATACAGGGTCCGGGGAGCTGTTTTTT. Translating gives CAWHTGSGELFF.

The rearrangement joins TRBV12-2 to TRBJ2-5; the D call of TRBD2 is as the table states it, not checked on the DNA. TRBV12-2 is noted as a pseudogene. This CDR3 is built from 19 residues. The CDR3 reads CASRLGQLAGGPVSETQYF. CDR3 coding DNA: TGTGCAAGTCGCTTAGGTCAACTAGCGGGAGGGCCGGTTAGTGAGACCCAGTACTTC.

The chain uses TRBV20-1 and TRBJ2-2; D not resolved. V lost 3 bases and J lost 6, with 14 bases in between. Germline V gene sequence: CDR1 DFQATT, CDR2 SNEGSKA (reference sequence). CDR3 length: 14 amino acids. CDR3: CSASVAGESGELFF. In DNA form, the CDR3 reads TGCAGTGCTAGTGTGGCAGGAGAGTCCGGGGAGCTGTTTTTT.

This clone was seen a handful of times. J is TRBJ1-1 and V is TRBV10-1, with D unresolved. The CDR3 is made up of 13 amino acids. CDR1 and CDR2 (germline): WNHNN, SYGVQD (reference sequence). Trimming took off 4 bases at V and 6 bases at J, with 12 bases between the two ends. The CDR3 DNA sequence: TGCGCCAGCAGTGGGGCAGGAGGGTCTGAAGCTTTCTTT. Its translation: CASSGAGGSEAFF.

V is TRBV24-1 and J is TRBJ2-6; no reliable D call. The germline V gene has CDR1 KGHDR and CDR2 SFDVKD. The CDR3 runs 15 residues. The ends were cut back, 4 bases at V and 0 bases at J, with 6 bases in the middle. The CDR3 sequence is CATSEVSSGANVLTF. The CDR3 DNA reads TGTGCCACCAGTGAGGTGAGCTCTGGGGCCAACGTCCTGACTTTC.

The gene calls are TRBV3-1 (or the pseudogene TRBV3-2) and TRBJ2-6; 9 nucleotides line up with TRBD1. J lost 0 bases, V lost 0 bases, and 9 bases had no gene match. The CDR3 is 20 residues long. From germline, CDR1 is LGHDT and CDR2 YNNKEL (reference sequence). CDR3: CASSQDMSGTGLSGANVLTF. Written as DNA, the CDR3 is TGTGCCAGCAGCCAAGATATGAGCGGGACAGGGCTCTCTGGGGCCAACGTCCTGACTTTC.

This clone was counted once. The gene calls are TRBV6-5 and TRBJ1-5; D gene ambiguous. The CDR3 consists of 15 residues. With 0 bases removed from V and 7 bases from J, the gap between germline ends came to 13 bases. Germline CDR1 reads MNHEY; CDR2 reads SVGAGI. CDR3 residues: CASSYSFSSIQPQHF. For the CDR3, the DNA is TGTGCCAGCAGTTACTCGTTTTCGTCGATCCAGCCCCAGCATTTT.

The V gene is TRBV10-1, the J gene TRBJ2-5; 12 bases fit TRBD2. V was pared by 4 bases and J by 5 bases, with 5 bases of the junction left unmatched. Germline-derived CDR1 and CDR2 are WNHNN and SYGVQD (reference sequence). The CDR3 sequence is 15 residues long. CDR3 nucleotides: TGCGCCAGCAGTGCACGACTAGCGGGAGATGAGACCCAGTACTTC. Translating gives CASSARLAGDETQYF.

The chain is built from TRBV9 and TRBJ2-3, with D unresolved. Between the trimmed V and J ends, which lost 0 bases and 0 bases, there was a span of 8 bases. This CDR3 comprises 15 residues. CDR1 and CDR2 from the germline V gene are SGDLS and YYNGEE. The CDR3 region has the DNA TGTGCCAGCAGCGTAGACGGAATTAGCACAGATACGCAGTATTTT. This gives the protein CASSVDGISTDTQYF.

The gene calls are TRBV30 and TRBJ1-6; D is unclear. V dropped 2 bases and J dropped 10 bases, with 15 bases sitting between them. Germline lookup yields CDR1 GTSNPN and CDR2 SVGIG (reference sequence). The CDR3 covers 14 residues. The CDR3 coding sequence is TGTGCCTGGAGTTCTCAAGGGATGGCGTCACCCCTCCACTTT. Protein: CAWSSQGMASPLHF. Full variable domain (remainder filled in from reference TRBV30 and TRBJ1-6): SQTIHQWPATLVQPVGSPLSLECTVEGTSNPNLYWYRQAAGRGLQLLFYSVGIGQISSEVPQNLSASRPQDRQFILSSKKLLLSDSGFYLCAWSSQGMASPLHFGNGTRLTVT.